The 6 T cell receptor beta chains presented below share a single source sample, sequenced in a study of blood T cell repertoires in COVID-19. Clones were sequenced by immunoSEQ multiplex PCR, and TCRdb holds only the in-frame ones, with some missing. The sample records 150,000 to 200,000 clones, under 90% being singletons. The sample was peripheral blood. The receptors come from a man aged 40-49 years with acute or convalescent COVID-19.

The chain couples TRBV9 to TRBJ2-3; 12 nucleotides line up with TRBD2. Per germline, CDR1 SGDLS and CDR2 YYNGEE. V gave up 1 base and J gave up 3 bases; unmatched junction bases: 12. The CDR3 spans 19 residues. The CDR3 DNA reads TGTGCCAGCAGCGTATCCACGGGGCTAGCGGGGGGGCGGACAGATACGCAGTATTTT. Translating it yields CASSVSTGLAGGRTDTQYF.

This chain joins TRBV7-5 and TRBJ2-1; TRBD2 is the table's D call, not checked against the DNA. TRBV7-5 represents a pseudogene. This CDR3 contains 17 residues. The CDR3 loop is CARRIVSGEDSYNEQFF. The CDR3 nucleotides read TGTGCCAGAAGAATTGTTAGCGGGGAGGATTCCTACAATGAGCAGTTCTTC.

J is TRBJ1-3 and V is TRBV18; TRBD1 might be the D (5 bases). The CDR3 loop spans 17 amino acids. Germline values: CDR1 KGHSH, CDR2 LQKENI. V lost 2 bases and J lost 0, with 14 bases in between. The CDR3: CASSPDDRRSSGNTIYF. CDR3 sequence (DNA): TGTGCCAGCTCACCAGATGACAGACGCAGCTCTGGAAACACCATATATTTT.

The chain has TRBV27 and TRBJ1-2; 12 bases align to TRBD1. CDR1 and CDR2 (germline): MNHEY, SMNVEV (reference sequence). V shed 2 bases, J shed 7 bases, and the junction held 11 bases outside the gene matches. This CDR3 comprises 17 residues. CDR3 region: CASSLLPGTGGSIGYTF. CDR3 bases: TGTGCCAGCAGTTTACTCCCCGGGACAGGGGGCTCAATTGGCTACACCTTC.

This chain joins TRBV6-2 or TRBV6-3 and TRBJ2-3; D is undetermined. This CDR3 is built from 18 residues. Germline assignment: CDR1 MNHEY and CDR2 SVGEGT. Trimming cost V 2 bases and J 2 bases, with 20 bases left between them. The chain's CDR3 is CASSYIPRGLRVTDTQYF. For the CDR3, the DNA is TGTGCCAGCAGTTACATCCCCCGTGGTCTTCGAGTCACAGATACGCAGTATTTT.

This clone appeared once. This chain joins TRBV6-5 and TRBJ2-2, with D possibly being TRBD2 (6 bases). V lost 3 bases and J 4 bases, leaving 12 bases between the germline ends. Germline V CDR1 and CDR2: MNHEY, SVGAGI. This CDR3 contains 15 residues. The CDR3 bases are TGTGCCAGCAGTTATACGGGAGCTGCCACCGGGGAGCTGTTTTTT. Encoded protein: CASSYTGAATGELFF.